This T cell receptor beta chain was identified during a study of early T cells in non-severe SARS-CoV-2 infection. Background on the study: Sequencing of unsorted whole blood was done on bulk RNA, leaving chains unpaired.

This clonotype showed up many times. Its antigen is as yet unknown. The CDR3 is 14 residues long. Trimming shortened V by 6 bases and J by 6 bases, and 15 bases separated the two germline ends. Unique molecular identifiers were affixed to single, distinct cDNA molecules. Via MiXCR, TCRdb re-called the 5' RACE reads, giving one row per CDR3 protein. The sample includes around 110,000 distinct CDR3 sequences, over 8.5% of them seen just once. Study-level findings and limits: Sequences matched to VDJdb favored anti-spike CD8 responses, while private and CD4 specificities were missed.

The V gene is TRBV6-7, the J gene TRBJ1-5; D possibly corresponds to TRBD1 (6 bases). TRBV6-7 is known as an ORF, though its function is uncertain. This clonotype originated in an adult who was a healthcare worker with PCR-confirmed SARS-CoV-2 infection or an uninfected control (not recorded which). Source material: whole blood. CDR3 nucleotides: TGTGCCAGCAGCCGGGGGGTAGGGGGTCAGCCCCAGCATTTT. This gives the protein CASSRGVGGQPQHF.